These 23 T cell receptor beta chains came from one sample sequenced in a study of cytomegalovirus exposure and HLA in healthy donors. The PCR had 60 Vbeta and 13 Jbeta primers. TCRdb's table, derived via immunoSEQ multiplex PCR, lists solely in-frame clones and lacks some. Of some 150,000 clones listed, 79% were seen once; the top ten hold 2% to 2.5%. The sample was PBMCs. The receptors originated from a woman between 50 and 59 years old in good health and CMV-seronegative.

The rearrangement uses TRBV25-1 and TRBJ2-1, with a weak D call TRBD1 (6 bases). CDR1 is MGHDK, CDR2 SYGVNS, per germline. The ends were cut back, 7 bases at V and 10 bases at J, with 17 bases in the middle. There are 13 residues in the CDR3. CDR3 DNA sequence: TGTGCCAGCAAACAACAGGGATGGGGGGAGCAGTTCTTC. Translating gives CASKQQGWGEQFF.

There are a few counts of this clone. CDR3 loop: CASTRDRSNTEAFF. In DNA form, the CDR3 reads TGTGCCAGTACCCGGGACAGGAGTAACACTGAAGCTTTCTTT. The chain carries TRBV19 and TRBJ1-1; the match to TRBD1 covers 8 bases. CDR3 length: 14 amino acids. V dropped 7 bases and J dropped 2; count of bases not matched to a gene: 6. The germline gives CDR1 LNHDA, CDR2 SQIVND (reference sequence).

This clone has more than one count but fewer than ten. The rearrangement joins TRBV25-1 to TRBJ1-1; 10 bases line up with TRBD1. CDR3 size: 17 residues. Trimming removed 3 bases from V and 6 bases from J; junction bases left unmatched: 13. CDR1 and CDR2 (germline): MGHDK, SYGVNS. The CDR3 region is CASSDFPGQGKLAEAFF. The CDR3 nucleotides read TGTGCCAGCAGTGATTTTCCGGGACAGGGGAAATTGGCTGAAGCTTTCTTT. The full variable domain, with the rest looked up from reference TRBV25-1 and TRBJ1-1, is EADIYQTPRYLVIGTGKKITLECSQTMGHDKMYWYQQDPGMELHLIHYSYGVNSTEKGDLSSESTVSRIRTEHFPLTLESARPSHTSQYLCASSDFPGQGKLAEAFFGQGTRLTVV.

V gene TRBV13 combines with J gene TRBJ2-1; D possibly corresponds to TRBD2 (6 bases). The CDR3 length is 16 residues. V lost 1 base to trimming and J lost 6 bases, with 16 bases between them. Germline CDR1 PRHDT, CDR2 FYEKMQ (reference sequence). This CDR3 is CASSLAGDLYSNEQFF. CDR3 DNA sequence: TGTGCCAGCAGCTTAGCGGGGGATCTTTACAGCAATGAGCAGTTCTTC.

The chain combines TRBV28 with TRBJ2-7, with 8 bases that match TRBD1. Trimming cost V 4 bases and J 1 base; bases outside gene matches: 12. CDR3 length equals 17 residues. Germline V gene data show CDR1 as MDHEN and CDR2 as SYDVKM. The CDR3: CASSSFRTGLRSYEQYF. CDR3 sequence (DNA): TGTGCCAGCAGTTCCTTTAGGACAGGGTTGAGATCCTACGAGCAGTACTTC.

The rearrangement links TRBV29-1 to TRBJ2-1, with 10 bases lining up with TRBD2. CDR1 and CDR2 from the germline V gene are SQVTM and ANQGSEA. This CDR3 is built from 14 residues. V gave up 6 bases and J gave up 15 bases; unmatched junction bases: 17. Here the CDR3 reads CSVQTPGLATNLFF. In DNA, the CDR3 is TGCAGCGTCCAAACTCCGGGACTAGCGACTAATCTGTTCTTC.

This clone was seen a handful of times. The rearrangement uses TRBV6-1 and TRBJ1-2; D unclear. With 1 base removed from V and 5 bases from J, the gap between germline ends came to 14 bases. Looked up from germline, CDR1 is MNHNS and CDR2 is SASEGT. The CDR3 is 15 residues long. The CDR3 nucleotides read TGTGCCAGCAGTGAAGTCTCAGCGAGCCCTTATGGCTACACCTTC. It codes for CASSEVSASPYGYTF.

The V gene is TRBV7-8, the J gene TRBJ2-7, with TRBD1 matching over 9 bases. This CDR3 contains 16 residues. Germline V CDR1 and CDR2: SGHVS, FQNEAQ. Losses at the gene ends were 6 bases for V and 6 bases for J; bases not matched to a gene: 15. CDR3 sequence: CASRKTTGQGLSEQYF. The CDR3 nucleotides read TGTGCCAGCAGAAAGACCACAGGACAGGGGTTGTCCGAGCAGTACTTC.

A few counts support this clone. The chain links TRBV18 to TRBJ2-1, with TRBD1 matching 7 bases. V shed 4 bases, J shed 8 bases, and the junction held 8 bases outside the gene matches. The CDR3 is 14 residues long. The germline V gene has CDR1 KGHSH and CDR2 LQKENI. The CDR3 DNA reads as TGTGCCAGCTCACGGGACAGTGGGCCCCATGAGCAGTTCTTC. This gives the protein CASSRDSGPHEQFF.

This clone has a handful of counts. CDR3 DNA sequence: TGTGCCAGCAGCCCCAGACAGTTCTCTGAAGCTTTCTTT. Translated, it gives CASSPRQFSEAFF. The chain couples TRBV5-6 to TRBJ1-1, with a tentative D call TRBD1 (5 bases). The ends were cut back, 4 bases at V and 6 bases at J, with 13 bases in the middle. CDR1 SGHDT and CDR2 YYEEEE come from the germline V gene. This CDR3 is built from 13 residues. The whole variable domain, remainder taken from reference TRBV5-6 and TRBJ1-1, is DAGVTQSPTHLIKTRGQQVTLRCSPKSGHDTVSWYQQALGQGPQFIFQYYEEEERQRGNFPDRFSGHQFPNYSSELNVNALLLGDSALYLCASSPRQFSEAFFGQGTRLTVV.

The rearrangement uses TRBV15 and TRBJ2-5, with D perhaps matching TRBD2 (6 bases). V was clipped by 1 base and J by 6 bases, with 18 bases between them. Germline V lookup: CDR1 LNHNV, CDR2 YYDKDF (reference sequence). The CDR3 contains 16 residues. The chain's CDR3 is CATSRAPRLVGQTQYF. CDR3 DNA sequence: TGTGCCACCAGCAGAGCCCCTAGACTAGTTGGGCAGACCCAGTACTTC.

The chain is built from TRBV28 and TRBJ2-7; TRBD1 matches 7 bases. Germline V gene data show CDR1 as MDHEN and CDR2 as SYDVKM. CDR3 length: 14 residues. Trimming cost V 6 bases and J 1 base; bases outside gene matches: 6. CDR3 bases: TGTGCCAGCAGAGCCGGGACAGAATCCTACGAGCAGTACTTC. Translation: CASRAGTESYEQYF.

This clone was picked up one time. The chain is built from TRBV25-1 and TRBJ2-3; D is ambiguous. The CDR3 totals 15 residues. Trimming shortened V by 5 bases and J by 4 bases, and 16 bases separated the two germline ends. The germline V gene encodes CDR1 MGHDK and CDR2 SYGVNS. The CDR3 reads CASSSSMRFPDTQYF. The CDR3 nucleotides are TGTGCCAGCAGTTCCTCTATGAGGTTCCCAGATACGCAGTATTTT.

This clone was observed once. The J gene is TRBJ2-1, the V gene TRBV5-8; a weak D match, TRBD2 (5 bases). Looked up from germline, CDR1 is SGHTS and CDR2 is YDEGEE. The CDR3 extends over 16 amino acids. V was pared by 0 bases and J by 1 base, with 11 bases between. The CDR3: CASSLEVRGSYNEQFF. CDR3 bases: TGTGCCAGCAGCTTGGAGGTGCGAGGGTCCTACAATGAGCAGTTCTTC.

This clone has only a few counts. This chain connects TRBV7-9 to TRBJ1-2; possible D gene TRBD1, 6 bases. The length of the CDR3 is 17 residues. Deletions cut 2 bases from V and 3 bases from J, with 19 bases between. Germline V lookup: CDR1 SEHNR, CDR2 FQNEAQ (reference sequence). CDR3 DNA sequence: TGTGCCAGCAGCTTAAGGGGGGGGGCAGGGCCGGACTATGGCTACACCTTC. Translating it yields CASSLRGGAGPDYGYTF.

This clone was counted only a few times. This chain connects TRBV29-1 to TRBJ1-1, with a weak D call TRBD1 (6 bases). The CDR3 extends over 11 amino acids. Germline V gene sequence: CDR1 SQVTM, CDR2 ANQGSEA. The germline V and J ends were trimmed by 5 bases and 8 bases, with 12 bases remaining between them. CDR3 coding DNA: TGCAGCGTTAACGGGGGGGGCGAAGCTTTCTTT. This encodes CSVNGGGEAFF. The full variable domain, rest sourced from reference TRBV29-1 and TRBJ1-1, is SAVISQKPSRDICQRGTSLTIQCQVDSQVTMMFWYRQQPGQSLTLIATANQGSEATYESGFVIDKFPISRPNLTFSTLTVSNMSPEDSSIYLCSVNGGGEAFFGQGTRLTVV.

The chain couples TRBV11-2 to TRBJ1-2; 7 bases match TRBD1. The ends lost 4 bases at V and 1 base at J; junction bases unmatched: 6. The V gene's germline CDR1 is SGHAT and CDR2 FQNNGV. The CDR3 runs 15 residues. In nucleotides, the CDR3 is TGTGCCAGCAGCTCAGGGACAGTATATAACTATGGCTACACCTTC. Residues: CASSSGTVYNYGYTF.

This clone was found once. The CDR3 nucleotides read TGTGCCTGGAGCCCTTCGGGCAATCAGCCCCAGCATTTT. Encoded protein: CAWSPSGNQPQHF. This sequence joins TRBV30 and TRBJ1-5, with D hard to call. CDR3 length: 13 amino acids. V lost 3 bases to trimming and J lost 2 bases, with 8 bases between them. Germline CDR1 and CDR2: GTSNPN and SVGIG (reference sequence). Full variable domain (rest looked up from reference TRBV30 and TRBJ1-5): SQTIHQWPATLVQPVGSPLSLECTVEGTSNPNLYWYRQAAGRGLQLLFYSVGIGQISSEVPQNLSASRPQDRQFILSSKKLLLSDSGFYLCAWSPSGNQPQHFGDGTRLSIL.

The J gene is TRBJ2-2, the V gene TRBV9; D unclear. The CDR3 has 15 residues. Germline CDR1 is SGDLS and CDR2 is YYNGEE. The V end was cut by 0 bases, the J end by 0 bases, with 6 bases between. The CDR3 region has the DNA TGTGCCAGCAGCGTAGCATCTACGAACACCGGGGAGCTGTTTTTT. It yields the protein CASSVASTNTGELFF. Full variable domain (outside the CDR3, taken from reference TRBV9 and TRBJ2-2): DSGVTQTPKHLITATGQRVTLRCSPRSGDLSVYWYQQSLDQGLQFLIQYYNGEERAKGNILERFSAQQFPDLHSELNLSSLELGDSALYFCASSVASTNTGELFFGEGSRLTVL.

V and J are TRBV18 and TRBJ1-2; maybe TRBD1 (6 bases). The CDR3 loop spans 13 amino acids. With 6 bases removed from V and 3 bases from J, the gap between germline ends came to 11 bases. CDR1 is KGHSH and CDR2 is LQKENI in the germline V gene. CDR3 protein: CASSQDSYYGYTF. For the CDR3, the DNA is TGTGCCAGCTCCCAGGACAGCTACTATGGCTACACCTTC.

The chain recombines TRBV9 with TRBJ1-4, with D possibly TRBD1 on 5 matching bases. The CDR3 loop spans 15 amino acids. Germline CDR1 is SGDLS and CDR2 is YYNGEE. V was shortened by 1 base and J by 6 bases, with 13 bases between the two germline ends. CDR3 nucleotides: TGTGCCAGCAGCGTATCGGGGGGAGGGGATGAAAAACTGTTTTTT. Protein sequence: CASSVSGGGDEKLFF. Combining the CDR3 with reference TRBV9 and TRBJ1-4 gives the whole variable domain DSGVTQTPKHLITATGQRVTLRCSPRSGDLSVYWYQQSLDQGLQFLIQYYNGEERAKGNILERFSAQQFPDLHSELNLSSLELGDSALYFCASSVSGGGDEKLFFGSGTQLSVL.

Note on this clone: Different DNA sequences within this sample yield the same CDR3. The rearrangement links TRBV7-9 to TRBJ1-5, with D possibly being TRBD1 (5 bases). Trimming shortened V by 4 bases and J by 4 bases, and 8 bases separated the two germline ends. The CDR3 has 13 residues. Per germline, CDR1 SEHNR and CDR2 FQNEAQ (reference sequence). Here the CDR3 reads CASSSQGNQPQHF. The CDR3 nucleotides are TGTGCCAGCAGCTCCCAGGGTAATCAGCCCCAGCATTTT.

The V and J genes are TRBV5-1 and TRBJ1-1, with D unclear. The CDR3 totals 13 residues. The V gene's germline CDR1 is SGHRS and CDR2 YFSETQ. Trimming left V 4 bases short and J 1 base short, with 8 bases between. The CDR3 region is CASSTTPNTEAFF. The CDR3 nucleotides are TGCGCCAGCAGCACGACACCGAACACTGAAGCTTTCTTT.